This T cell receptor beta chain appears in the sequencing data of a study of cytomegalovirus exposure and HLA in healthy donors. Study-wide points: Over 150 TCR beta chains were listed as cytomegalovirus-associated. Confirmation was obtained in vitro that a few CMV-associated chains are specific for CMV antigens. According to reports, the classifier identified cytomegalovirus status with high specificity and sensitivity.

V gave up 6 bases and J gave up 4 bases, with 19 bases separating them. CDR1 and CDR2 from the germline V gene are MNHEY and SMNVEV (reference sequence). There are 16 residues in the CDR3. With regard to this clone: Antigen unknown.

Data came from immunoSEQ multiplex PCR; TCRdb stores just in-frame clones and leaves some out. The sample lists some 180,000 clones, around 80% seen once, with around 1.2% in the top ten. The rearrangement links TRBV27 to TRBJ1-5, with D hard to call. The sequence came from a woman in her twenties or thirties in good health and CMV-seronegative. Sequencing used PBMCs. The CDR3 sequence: CASSHWLEDGNQPQHF. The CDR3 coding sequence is TGTGCCAGCAGCCACTGGCTAGAAGATGGGAATCAGCCCCAGCATTTT.